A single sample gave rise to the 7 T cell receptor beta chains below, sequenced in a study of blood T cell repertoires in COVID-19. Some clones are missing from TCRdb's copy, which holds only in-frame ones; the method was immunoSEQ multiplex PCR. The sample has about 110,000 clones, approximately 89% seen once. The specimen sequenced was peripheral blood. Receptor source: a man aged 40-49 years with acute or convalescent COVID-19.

The CDR3 DNA reads TGTGCCAGCAGCGGGACAGGGTCTTCTGTTCAGCCCCAGCATTTT. Amino acid sequence: CASSGTGSSVQPQHF. The chain uses TRBV6-6 and TRBJ1-5, with 9 positions matching TRBD1. Germline V gene data show CDR1 as MNHNY and CDR2 as SVGAGI (reference sequence). The CDR3 totals 15 residues. The J segment lost 6 bases and the V segment lost 6 bases, leaving 9 bases of the junction unmatched.

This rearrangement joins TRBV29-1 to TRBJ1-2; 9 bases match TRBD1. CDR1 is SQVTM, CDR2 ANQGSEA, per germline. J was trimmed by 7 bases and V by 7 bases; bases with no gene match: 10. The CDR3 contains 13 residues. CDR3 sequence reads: CSAEGQGPSGYTF. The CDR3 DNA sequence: TGCAGCGCCGAAGGACAGGGGCCTAGTGGCTACACCTTC.

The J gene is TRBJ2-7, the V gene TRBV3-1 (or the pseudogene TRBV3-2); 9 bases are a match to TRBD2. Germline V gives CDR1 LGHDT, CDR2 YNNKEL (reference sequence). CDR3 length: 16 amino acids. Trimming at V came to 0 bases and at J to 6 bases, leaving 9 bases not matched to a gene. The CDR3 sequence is CASSQDAGLASLEQYF. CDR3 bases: TGTGCCAGCAGCCAAGATGCAGGACTAGCGTCTCTCGAGCAGTACTTC.

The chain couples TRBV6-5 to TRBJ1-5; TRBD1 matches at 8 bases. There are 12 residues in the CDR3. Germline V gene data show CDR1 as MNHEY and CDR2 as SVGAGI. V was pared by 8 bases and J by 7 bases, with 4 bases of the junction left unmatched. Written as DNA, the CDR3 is TGTGCCAGCTCCAGGGGGCAGCAGCCCCAGCATTTT. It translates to CASSRGQQPQHF.

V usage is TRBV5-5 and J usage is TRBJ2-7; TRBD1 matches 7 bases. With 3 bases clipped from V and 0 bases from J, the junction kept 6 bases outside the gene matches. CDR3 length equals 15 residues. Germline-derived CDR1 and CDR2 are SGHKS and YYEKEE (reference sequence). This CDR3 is CASSSPGQVSYEQYF. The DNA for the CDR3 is TGTGCCAGCAGCTCTCCCGGACAGGTCTCCTACGAGCAGTACTTC.

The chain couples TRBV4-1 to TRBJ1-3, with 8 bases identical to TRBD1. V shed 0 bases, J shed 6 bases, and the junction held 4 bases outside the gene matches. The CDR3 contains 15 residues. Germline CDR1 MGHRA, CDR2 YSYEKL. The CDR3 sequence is CASSQDGQGANTIYF. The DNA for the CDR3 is TGCGCCAGCAGCCAAGATGGTCAGGGGGCAAACACCATATATTTT.

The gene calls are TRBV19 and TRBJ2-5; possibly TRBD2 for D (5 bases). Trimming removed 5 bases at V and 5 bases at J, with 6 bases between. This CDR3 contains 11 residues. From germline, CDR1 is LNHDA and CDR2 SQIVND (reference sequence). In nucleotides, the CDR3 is TGTGCCAGTAGTCCGGGGGAGACCCAGTACTTC. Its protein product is CASSPGETQYF.